These 23 T cell receptor beta chains were all obtained from the same sample, sequenced in a study of blood T cell repertoires in COVID-19. Repertoires were generated with immunoSEQ multiplex PCR, while TCRdb's copy carries only in-frame clones and drops some. The sample yields roughly 30,000 clones, about 78% seen once. The sequenced sample consisted of peripheral blood. These receptors were collected from a woman aged 60-75 years with acute or convalescent COVID-19.

The chain has TRBV4-1 and TRBJ2-1; 9 bases map to TRBD2. This CDR3 has 15 amino acids. Germline V gene data show CDR1 as MGHRA and CDR2 as YSYEKL. V lost 2 bases, J lost 5 bases, and 4 bases stayed unmatched. The CDR3 loop is CASSQIAGAHNEQFF. CDR3 nucleotide sequence: TGCGCCAGCAGCCAAATAGCGGGGGCCCACAATGAGCAGTTCTTC.

This chain connects TRBV9 to TRBJ1-5; TRBD1 might be the D (6 bases). Trimming removed 3 bases at V and 3 bases at J, with 10 bases between. Germline V lookup: CDR1 SGDLS, CDR2 YYNGEE. The CDR3 runs to 14 residues. The CDR3 sequence is CASSATGLNQPQHF. In DNA form, the CDR3 reads TGTGCCAGCAGCGCAACAGGGCTCAATCAGCCCCAGCATTTT.

V is TRBV5-8 and J is TRBJ2-1; 10 nucleotides agree with TRBD1. CDR3 length equals 15 residues. Germline V CDR1 and CDR2: SGHTS, YDEGEE. V gave up 4 bases and J gave up 3 bases; unmatched junction bases: 4. CDR3 loop: CASSRDRGLYNEQFF. The CDR3 nucleotides read TGTGCCAGCAGCCGGGACAGGGGCCTCTACAATGAGCAGTTCTTC.

This clone was recorded once. The CDR3 bases are TGTGCCAGCAGCCCCGGACTAGCGGGGGGCTTCGGAGAGACCCAGTACTTC. It encodes CASSPGLAGGFGETQYF. The rearrangement links TRBV5-6 to TRBJ2-5, with 14 bases aligning to TRBD2. CDR1 SGHDT and CDR2 YYEEEE come from the germline V gene. V shed 4 bases and J 4 bases; nucleotides not matched to a gene: 9. CDR3 length: 17 residues.

This sequence joins TRBV6-1 and TRBJ2-1; D not resolved. CDR1 is MNHNS and CDR2 is SASEGT in the germline V gene. V gave up 3 bases and J gave up 8 bases, with 5 bases separating them. This CDR3 region has 11 residues. CDR3 DNA sequence: TGTGCCAGCAGTGATAACTATGAGCAGTTCTTC. Its protein product is CASSDNYEQFF.

The V call is TRBV7-6, the J call TRBJ1-5; D gene unclear. This CDR3 spans 15 amino acids. V gave up 3 bases and J gave up 6 bases, with 15 bases separating them. CDR1 is SGHVS and CDR2 is FNYEAQ in the germline V gene. CDR3 loop: CASSLRPGLGQPQHF. Written as DNA, the CDR3 is TGTGCCAGCAGCTTGAGGCCAGGACTCGGTCAGCCCCAGCATTTT.

V and J are TRBV19 and TRBJ1-4; TRBD1 is a possible D gene (5 bases). From germline, CDR1 is LNHDA and CDR2 SQIVND (reference sequence). The CDR3 runs to 15 residues. The germline V and J ends were trimmed by 1 base and 7 bases, with 13 bases remaining between them. CDR3 amino acids: CASSIVQGRGEKLFF. CDR3 DNA: TGTGCCAGTAGTATAGTGCAGGGAAGGGGTGAAAAACTGTTTTTT.

The V and J genes are TRBV27 and TRBJ1-2, with TRBD1 matching 8 bases. The CDR3 length is 15 residues. With V trimmed by 4 bases and J by 8 bases, 12 bases remained unmatched. Germline V gene lookup returns CDR1 MNHEY and CDR2 SMNVEV (reference sequence). CDR3 region: CASSSYPGQVWGYTF. For the CDR3, the DNA is TGTGCCAGCAGTTCGTACCCGGGACAGGTCTGGGGCTACACCTTC.

The chain is built from TRBV27 and TRBJ1-6; D perhaps matches TRBD1 (6 bases). The V and J ends lost 6 bases and 1 base respectively, with 10 bases between them. CDR3 length: 15 residues. Germline V CDR1 and CDR2: MNHEY, SMNVEV (reference sequence). CDR3 sequence reads: CASRARGSYNSPLHF. In nucleotides, the CDR3 is TGTGCCAGCAGGGCGAGGGGGTCCTATAATTCACCCCTCCACTTT.

The chain employs TRBV18 and TRBJ2-7; D remains unclear. The CDR3 extends over 15 amino acids. The germline gives CDR1 KGHSH, CDR2 LQKENI. Trimming pared 1 base from V and 0 bases from J, leaving 10 bases between. CDR3 in DNA: TGTGCCAGCTCACCACGAGGCCGGAGCTCCTACGAGCAGTACTTC. This sequence encodes CASSPRGRSSYEQYF.

This chain connects TRBV11-2 to TRBJ1-4; TRBD1 matches 10 bases. The V segment lost 4 bases and the J segment 6 bases; nucleotides outside the gene matches: 2. Germline V gene data show CDR1 as SGHAT and CDR2 as FQNNGV. The CDR3 covers 14 residues. Here the CDR3 reads CASSSGTGDEKLFF. For the CDR3, the DNA is TGTGCCAGCAGCTCCGGGACAGGGGATGAAAAACTGTTTTTT.

The rearrangement uses TRBV6-2 or TRBV6-3 and TRBJ2-7; D remains unclear. Looked up from germline, CDR1 is MNHEY and CDR2 is SVGEGT. The CDR3 contains 11 residues. Trimming pared 4 bases from V and 4 bases from J, leaving 5 bases between. The CDR3 DNA reads as TGTGCCAGCAGTTCCCCGTACGAGCAGTACTTC. Translation: CASSSPYEQYF.

V gene TRBV5-4 combines with J gene TRBJ1-6; TRBD1 matches 10 bases. The CDR3 has 17 amino acids. Germline trimming cut 0 bases from V and 7 bases from J; bases unmatched to any gene: 7. Germline CDR1 is SGHNT and CDR2 is YYREEE (reference sequence). In DNA form, the CDR3 reads TGTGCCAGCAGCTTGGGGACGGGACAGGGGCGCAATTCACCCCTCCACTTT. It is translated as CASSLGTGQGRNSPLHF.

The chain couples TRBV2 to TRBJ2-5; TRBD1 matches at 9 bases. Per germline, CDR1 SNHLY and CDR2 FYNNEI. The CDR3 is 14 amino acids. The ends lost 7 bases at V and 4 bases at J; junction bases unmatched: 7. The CDR3 DNA reads as TGTGCCAGCAAGATAACAGGGGGCGCAGAGACCCAGTACTTC. Residues: CASKITGGAETQYF. Full variable domain (rest looked up from reference TRBV2 and TRBJ2-5): EPEVTQTPSHQVTQMGQEVILRCVPISNHLYFYWYRQILGQKVEFLVSFYNNEISEKSEIFDDQFSVERPDGSNFTLKIRSTKLEDSAMYFCASKITGGAETQYFGPGTRLLVL.

The chain uses TRBV19 and TRBJ1-6, with TRBD1 identical over 7 bases. The CDR3 has 14 residues. With 10 bases clipped from V and 5 bases from J, the junction kept 8 bases outside the gene matches. Germline-derived CDR1 and CDR2 are LNHDA and SQIVND (reference sequence). CDR3 loop: CATRGQADNSPLHF. The CDR3 DNA follows: TGTGCCACCCGCGGACAGGCGGATAATTCACCCCTCCACTTT.

CDR3 nucleotides: TGCGCCAGCAGCCGAGGGACAGGGGCGTACATGATCTACACCTTC. Its translation is CASSRGTGAYMIYTF. The chain has TRBV4-1 and TRBJ1-2, with 10 bases aligning to TRBD1. J gave up 10 bases and V 4 bases, and 12 bases lay outside the gene matches. Germline V gives CDR1 MGHRA, CDR2 YSYEKL. The CDR3 has 15 residues.

The chain links TRBV30 to TRBJ1-1, with a possible D match to TRBD1 (5 bases). Germline CDR1 and CDR2: GTSNPN and SVGIG (reference sequence). V lost 4 bases and J 5 bases, leaving 14 bases between the germline ends. The CDR3 is made up of 13 amino acids. The CDR3 nucleotides are TGTGCCTGGACCGGGGCCGGGGGTACTGAAGCTTTCTTT. This codes for CAWTGAGGTEAFF.

The V call is TRBV6-5, the J call TRBJ2-7; 9 bases line up with TRBD1. CDR3 size: 14 residues. The junction had 7 bases not matched to a gene; V was cut back by 8 bases and J by 2 bases. Germline V CDR1 and CDR2: MNHEY, SVGAGI. Written as DNA, the CDR3 is TGTGCCAGCTACCCGGGACAGGGTCCCTACGAGCAGTACTTC. Protein: CASYPGQGPYEQYF.

This chain uses TRBV19 with TRBJ1-2; a weak D match, TRBD1 (6 bases). CDR1 and CDR2 (germline): LNHDA, SQIVND (reference sequence). The CDR3 covers 15 residues. Trimming stripped 5 bases from V and 1 base from J, with 14 bases between. The CDR3 DNA reads as TGTGCCAGTAGTCCTCAACAGGGAATTAACTATGGCTACACCTTC. Protein sequence: CASSPQQGINYGYTF.

The rearrangement links TRBV28 to TRBJ2-7; tentative D call: TRBD1 (6 bases). The V end lost 5 bases, the J end lost 1 base, and 12 bases lay between the germline ends. This CDR3 spans 14 amino acids. Germline CDR1 is MDHEN and CDR2 is SYDVKM. CDR3 loop: CASSRGDTSYEQYF. The DNA of the CDR3 is TGTGCCAGCAGTCGAGGGGACACATCCTACGAGCAGTACTTC.

This chain joins TRBV28 and TRBJ1-4; 7 bases fit TRBD1. This CDR3 is built from 16 residues. Germline-derived CDR1 and CDR2 are MDHEN and SYDVKM. Germline trimming cut 1 base from V and 5 bases from J; bases unmatched to any gene: 7. In DNA, the CDR3 is TGTGCCAGCAGTTTATACATCGACAGGGTCAATGAAAAACTGTTTTTT. This translates into CASSLYIDRVNEKLFF.

This clone was seen a few times. The gene calls are TRBV4-1 and TRBJ2-3, with 9 bases that match TRBD2. Losses at the gene ends were 0 bases for V and 0 bases for J; bases not matched to a gene: 13. Germline loops: CDR1 MGHRA, CDR2 YSYEKL. The CDR3 is made up of 20 amino acids. The CDR3 nucleotides are TGCGCCAGCAGCCAAGAGGTTAGCGGGGGCCTTTTGAGAAGCACAGATACGCAGTATTTT. Protein sequence: CASSQEVSGGLLRSTDTQYF.

This chain uses TRBV10-3 with TRBJ1-2; TRBD1 agrees at 9 bases. CDR3 size: 15 residues. Looked up from germline, CDR1 is ENHRY and CDR2 is SYGVKD. J gave up 5 bases and V 10 bases, and 14 bases lay outside the gene matches. The CDR3 DNA sequence: TGTGCCACCTCAGGAGATAGGACAGGGGCATATGGCTACACCTTC. It is translated as CATSGDRTGAYGYTF.